This T cell receptor beta chain was profiled in a study of beta chain features in type 1 diabetes. Points from the study as a whole: Type 1 diabetes patients had moderately but significantly shorter TCRB CDR3s in all four CD4+ subsets. Insertions were fewer and deletions more numerous at VDJ junctions in type 1 diabetes patients. Patients' naive, central memory and regulatory TCRB repertoires appeared more alike than those of healthy donors.

Regarding this clone: Its antigen is not known.

The V and J ends lost 5 bases and 2 bases, in that order; junction bases with no gene match: 6. CDR1 and CDR2 (germline): SQVTM, ANQGSEA. The CDR3 length is 13 residues. Reverse transcription of all isolated RNA meant that expressed TCRB transcripts were sequenced. Some 3.6 million reads were obtained on average from naive, central memory and regulatory T cell samples. Some clones are missing from TCRdb's copy, which holds only in-frame ones; the method was immunoSEQ multiplex PCR. This table has 250,000 to 350,000 clones, 14% appearing once. The J gene is TRBJ2-7, the V gene TRBV29-1; 7 bases match TRBD1. The receptor was derived from a man aged 30 to 45 with type 1 diabetes. The sequencing sample was made of naive CD4+ T cells from blood. CDR3 in amino acids: CSVRQGSPYEQYF. Written as DNA, the CDR3 is TGCAGCGTTAGACAGGGATCCCCCTACGAGCAGTACTTC.